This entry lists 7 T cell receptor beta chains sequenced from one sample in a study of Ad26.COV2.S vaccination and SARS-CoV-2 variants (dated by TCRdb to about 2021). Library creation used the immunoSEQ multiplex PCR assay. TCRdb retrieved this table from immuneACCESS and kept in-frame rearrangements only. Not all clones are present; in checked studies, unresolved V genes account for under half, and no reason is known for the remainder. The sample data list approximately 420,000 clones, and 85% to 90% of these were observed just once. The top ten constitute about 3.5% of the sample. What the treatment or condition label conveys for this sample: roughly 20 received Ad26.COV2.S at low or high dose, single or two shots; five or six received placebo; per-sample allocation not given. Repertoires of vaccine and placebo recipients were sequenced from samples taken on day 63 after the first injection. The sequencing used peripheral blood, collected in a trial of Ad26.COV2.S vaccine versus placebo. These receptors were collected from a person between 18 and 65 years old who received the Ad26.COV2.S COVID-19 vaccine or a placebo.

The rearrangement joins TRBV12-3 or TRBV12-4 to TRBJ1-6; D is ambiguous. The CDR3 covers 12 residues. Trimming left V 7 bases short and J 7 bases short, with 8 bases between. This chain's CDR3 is CASTVGNSPLHF. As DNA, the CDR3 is TGTGCCAGCACGGTGGGGAATTCACCCCTCCACTTT.

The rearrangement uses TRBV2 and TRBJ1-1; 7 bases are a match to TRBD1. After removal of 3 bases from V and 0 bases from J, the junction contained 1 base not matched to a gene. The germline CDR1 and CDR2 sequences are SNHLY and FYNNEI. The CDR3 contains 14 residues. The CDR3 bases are TGTGCCAGCAGTGAGGGACAGATGAACACTGAAGCTTTCTTT. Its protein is CASSEGQMNTEAFF.

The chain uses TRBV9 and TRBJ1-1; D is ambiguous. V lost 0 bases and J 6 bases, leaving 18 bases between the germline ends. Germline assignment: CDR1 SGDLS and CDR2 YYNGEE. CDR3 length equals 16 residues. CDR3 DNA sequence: TGTGCCAGCAGCGTAGACCCCCACATACAAAACGCTGAAGCTTTCTTT. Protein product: CASSVDPHIQNAEAFF.

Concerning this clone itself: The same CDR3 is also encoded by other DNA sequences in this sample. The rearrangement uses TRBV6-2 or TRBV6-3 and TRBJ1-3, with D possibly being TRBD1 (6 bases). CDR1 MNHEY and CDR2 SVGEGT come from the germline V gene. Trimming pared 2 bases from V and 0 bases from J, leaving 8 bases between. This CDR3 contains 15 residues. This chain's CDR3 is CASSYGQISGNTIYF. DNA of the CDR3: TGTGCCAGCAGTTACGGACAGATCTCTGGAAACACCATATATTTT.

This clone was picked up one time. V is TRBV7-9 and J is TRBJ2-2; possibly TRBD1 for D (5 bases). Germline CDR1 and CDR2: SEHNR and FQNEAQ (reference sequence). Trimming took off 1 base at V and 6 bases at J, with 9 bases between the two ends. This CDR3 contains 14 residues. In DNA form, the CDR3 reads TGTGCCAGCAGCTTAGAGGGCAGGGCCGGGGAGCTGTTTTTT. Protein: CASSLEGRAGELFF.

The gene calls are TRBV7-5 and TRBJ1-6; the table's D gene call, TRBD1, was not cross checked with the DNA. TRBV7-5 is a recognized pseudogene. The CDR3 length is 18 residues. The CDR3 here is CVRSPQGSGTVGHSPPHF. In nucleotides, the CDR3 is TGTGTCAGAAGCCCCCAAGGGTCCGGGACAGTTGGGCATTCACCCCCCCACTTT.

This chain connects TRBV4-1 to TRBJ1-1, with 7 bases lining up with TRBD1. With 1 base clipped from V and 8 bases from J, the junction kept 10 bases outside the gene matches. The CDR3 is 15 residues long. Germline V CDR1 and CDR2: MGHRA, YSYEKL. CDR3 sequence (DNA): TGCGCCAGCAGCCAAGTTGGACAGGTCCTTCCCGAAGCTTTCTTT. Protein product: CASSQVGQVLPEAFF.